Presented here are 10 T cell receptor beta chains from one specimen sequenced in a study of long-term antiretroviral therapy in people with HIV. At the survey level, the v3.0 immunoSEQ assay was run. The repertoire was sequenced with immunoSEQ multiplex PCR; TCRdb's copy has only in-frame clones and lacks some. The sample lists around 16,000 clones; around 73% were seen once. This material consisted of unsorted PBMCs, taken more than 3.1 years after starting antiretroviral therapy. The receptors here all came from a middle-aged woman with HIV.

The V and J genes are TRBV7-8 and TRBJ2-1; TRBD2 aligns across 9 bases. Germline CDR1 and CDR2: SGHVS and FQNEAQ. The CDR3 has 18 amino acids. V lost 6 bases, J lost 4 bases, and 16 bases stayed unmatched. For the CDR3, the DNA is TGTGCCAGCAGTCATAATCCGGGTGCGGGGGGGATTTACAATGAGCAGTTCTTC. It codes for CASSHNPGAGGIYNEQFF. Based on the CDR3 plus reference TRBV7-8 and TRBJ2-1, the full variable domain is GAGVSQSPRYKVAKRGQDVALRCDPISGHVSLFWYQQALGQGPEFLTYFQNEAQLDKSGLPSDRFFAERPEGSVSTLKIQRTQQEDSAVYLCASSHNPGAGGIYNEQFFGPGTRLTVL.

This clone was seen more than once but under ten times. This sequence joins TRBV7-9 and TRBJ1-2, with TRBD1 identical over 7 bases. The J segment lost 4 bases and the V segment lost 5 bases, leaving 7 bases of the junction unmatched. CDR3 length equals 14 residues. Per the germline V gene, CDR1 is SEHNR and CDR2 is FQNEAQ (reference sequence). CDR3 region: CASSPSQGSYGYTF. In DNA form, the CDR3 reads TGTGCCAGCAGCCCCTCACAGGGGTCCTATGGCTACACCTTC.

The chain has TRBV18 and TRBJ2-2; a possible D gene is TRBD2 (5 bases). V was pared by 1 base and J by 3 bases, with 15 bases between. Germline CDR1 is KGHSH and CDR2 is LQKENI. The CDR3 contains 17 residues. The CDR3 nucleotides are TGTGCCAGCTCACCACGGCTCGTTTCCGGGGACACCGGGGAGCTGTTTTTT. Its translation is CASSPRLVSGDTGELFF.

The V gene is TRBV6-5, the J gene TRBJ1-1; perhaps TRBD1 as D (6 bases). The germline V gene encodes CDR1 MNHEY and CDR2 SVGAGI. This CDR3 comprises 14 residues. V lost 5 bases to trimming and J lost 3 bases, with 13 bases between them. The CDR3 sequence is CASSKQGFDTEAFF. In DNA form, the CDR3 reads TGTGCCAGCAGTAAGCAGGGGTTCGACACTGAAGCTTTCTTT.

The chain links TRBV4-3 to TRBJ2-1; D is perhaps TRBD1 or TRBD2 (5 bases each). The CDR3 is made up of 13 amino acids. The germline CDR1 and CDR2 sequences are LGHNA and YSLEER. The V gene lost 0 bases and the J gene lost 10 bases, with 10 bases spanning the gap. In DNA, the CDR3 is TGCGCCAGCAGCCAAGATATGGGGGAGGAGCAGTTCTTC. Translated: CASSQDMGEEQFF.

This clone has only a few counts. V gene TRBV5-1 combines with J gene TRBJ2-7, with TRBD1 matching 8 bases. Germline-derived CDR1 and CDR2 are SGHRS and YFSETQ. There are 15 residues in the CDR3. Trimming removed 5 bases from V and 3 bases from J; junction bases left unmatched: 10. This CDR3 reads CASRLYGTGYYEQYF. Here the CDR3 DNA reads TGCGCCAGCAGATTGTACGGGACAGGATACTACGAGCAGTACTTC. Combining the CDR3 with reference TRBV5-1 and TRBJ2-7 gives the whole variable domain KAGVTQTPRYLIKTRGQQVTLSCSPISGHRSVSWYQQTPGQGLQFLFEYFSETQRNKGNFPGRFSGRQFSNSRSEMNVSTLELGDSALYLCASRLYGTGYYEQYFGPGTRLTVT.

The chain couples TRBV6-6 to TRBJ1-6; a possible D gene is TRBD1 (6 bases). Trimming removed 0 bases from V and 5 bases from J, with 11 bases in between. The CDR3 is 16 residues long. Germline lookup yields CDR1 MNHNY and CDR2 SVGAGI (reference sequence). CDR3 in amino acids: CASSYSVDRDNSPLHF. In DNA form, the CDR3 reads TGTGCCAGCAGTTACTCGGTGGACAGAGATAATTCACCCCTCCACTTT.

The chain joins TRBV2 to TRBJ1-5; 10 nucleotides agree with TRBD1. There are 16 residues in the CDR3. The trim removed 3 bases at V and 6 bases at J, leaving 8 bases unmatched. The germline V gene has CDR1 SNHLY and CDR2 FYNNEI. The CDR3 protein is CASSEAGTGAGQPQHF. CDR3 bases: TGTGCCAGCAGTGAGGCAGGGACAGGGGCGGGTCAGCCCCAGCATTTT.

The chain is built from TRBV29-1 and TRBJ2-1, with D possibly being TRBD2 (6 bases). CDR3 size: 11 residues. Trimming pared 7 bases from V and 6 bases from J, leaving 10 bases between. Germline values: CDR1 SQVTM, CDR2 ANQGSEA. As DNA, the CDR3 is TGCAGCGGGGCGGGGCCCAATGAGCAGTTCTTC. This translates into CSGAGPNEQFF.

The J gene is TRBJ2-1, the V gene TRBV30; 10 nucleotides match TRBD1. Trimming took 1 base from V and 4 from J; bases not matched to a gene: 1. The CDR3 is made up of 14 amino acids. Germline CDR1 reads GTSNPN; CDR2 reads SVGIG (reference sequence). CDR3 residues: CAWSGDRGYNEQFF. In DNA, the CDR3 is TGTGCCTGGAGTGGGGACAGGGGTTACAATGAGCAGTTCTTC.